Following are 13 T cell receptor beta chains from one sample sequenced in a study of shared clonotypes between healthy human individuals. Some clones are missing from TCRdb's copy, which holds only in-frame ones; the method was immunoSEQ multiplex PCR. The repertoire includes some 2.3 million clones, more than 85% of them detected once, and 0.3% to 0.4% sits in the top ten. Sample: naive CD4+ T cells from PBMCs. As for subset: CD45RA+ positively selected. These receptors came from a man aged 18 to 35 in good health. Some clones in this sample may be carry-over from other donors' samples.

Note on this clone: The sample has other DNA sequences that encode this CDR3 too. V is TRBV6-5 and J is TRBJ1-5; D is ambiguous. V dropped 5 bases and J dropped 0 bases, with 11 bases sitting between them. CDR1 and CDR2 (germline): MNHEY, SVGAGI. The CDR3 sequence is 15 residues long. The CDR3 protein is CASSLDGYSNQPQHF. In nucleotides, the CDR3 is TGTGCCAGCAGTCTTGACGGATATAGCAATCAGCCCCAGCATTTT.

This sequence joins TRBV6-1 and TRBJ1-5; weak D call: TRBD1 (5 bases). Trimming left V 2 bases short and J 5 bases short, with 10 bases between. This CDR3 is 14 amino acids long. The germline V gene encodes CDR1 MNHNS and CDR2 SASEGT. The CDR3 here is CASSETGRDQPQHF. As DNA, the CDR3 is TGTGCCAGCAGTGAAACCGGCAGGGATCAGCCCCAGCATTTT.

The chain joins TRBV30 to TRBJ1-5, with 7 bases identical to TRBD1. The CDR3 is 14 amino acids. With V trimmed by 0 bases and J by 4 bases, 3 bases remained unmatched. Germline CDR1 and CDR2: GTSNPN and SVGIG (reference sequence). The CDR3 protein is CAWSVTGANQPQHF. The DNA for the CDR3 is TGTGCCTGGAGTGTAACAGGGGCGAATCAGCCCCAGCATTTT.

The chain combines TRBV19 with TRBJ2-5; the D is unclear. V was shortened by 10 bases and J by 0 bases, with 9 bases between the two germline ends. Per the germline V gene, CDR1 is LNHDA and CDR2 is SQIVND (reference sequence). This CDR3 is built from 12 residues. The CDR3 nucleotides read TGTGCCACCTCCTGGGACCAAGAGACCCAGTACTTC. It translates to CATSWDQETQYF.

Turning to this clone: The sample contains more than one DNA sequence encoding this CDR3. J is TRBJ1-1 and V is TRBV11-2; D unresolved. Germline CDR1 is SGHAT and CDR2 is FQNNGV. The V end was cut by 1 base, the J end by 5 bases, with 11 bases between. The CDR3 extends over 14 amino acids. The CDR3 sequence: CASSLVTGRTEAFF. In DNA form, the CDR3 reads TGTGCCAGCAGCTTAGTCACGGGAAGGACTGAAGCTTTCTTT.

The J gene is TRBJ1-1, the V gene TRBV19; no definite D call. Germline lookup yields CDR1 LNHDA and CDR2 SQIVND (reference sequence). Trimming cost V 6 bases and J 1 base, with 9 bases left between them. This CDR3 region has 13 residues. The CDR3 DNA sequence: TGTGCCAGTAGGTCGCAGGCGAACACTGAAGCTTTCTTT. This gives the protein CASRSQANTEAFF.

The J gene is TRBJ1-6, the V gene TRBV30; unclear D gene. The CDR3 consists of 13 residues. The ends were cut back, 3 bases at V and 10 bases at J, with 13 bases in the middle. Per the germline V gene, CDR1 is GTSNPN and CDR2 is SVGIG (reference sequence). The CDR3 protein is CAWRAGSGSPLHF. The CDR3 DNA sequence: TGTGCCTGGAGGGCGGGGAGCGGCTCACCCCTCCACTTT.

The V gene is TRBV7-3, the J gene TRBJ2-2, with 8 bases that match TRBD2. V was clipped by 6 bases and J by 0 bases; unmatched bases: 9. The length of the CDR3 is 17 residues. Germline V gene data show CDR1 as SGHTA and CDR2 as FQGTGA. Here the CDR3 DNA reads TGTGCCAGCAGTCCGCCGGGAGGGAACTCGAACACCGGGGAGCTGTTTTTT. This codes for CASSPPGGNSNTGELFF.

V gene TRBV4-1 combines with J gene TRBJ2-2; D may be TRBD2 (5 bases). CDR3 length: 12 amino acids. Looked up from germline, CDR1 is MGHRA and CDR2 is YSYEKL. Trimming removed 2 bases from V and 8 bases from J, with 6 bases in between. CDR3 sequence: CASSQPGGELFF. Written as DNA, the CDR3 is TGCGCCAGCAGCCAACCGGGGGGGGAGCTGTTTTTT.

In this sample, this clone turned up a few times. This rearrangement joins TRBV6-5 to TRBJ1-5; no reliable D call. Trimming left V 8 bases short and J 0 bases short, with 8 bases between. CDR1 is MNHEY, CDR2 SVGAGI, per germline. This CDR3 has 13 amino acids. CDR3 DNA sequence: TGTGCCAGCGCCATCTATAGCAATCAGCCCCAGCATTTT. This encodes CASAIYSNQPQHF.

The rearrangement uses TRBV11-3 and TRBJ2-1; 7 nucleotides align to TRBD1. V gave up 3 bases and J gave up 5 bases; unmatched junction bases: 13. The CDR3 sequence is 17 residues long. CDR1 SGHNT and CDR2 YENEEA come from the germline V gene. The CDR3 nucleotides are TGTGCCAGCAGCTTGGATTACCGTGGACAGGAGAACAATGAGCAGTTCTTC. Amino acid sequence: CASSLDYRGQENNEQFF.

The chain couples TRBV5-5 to TRBJ1-1; D remains ambiguous. This CDR3 is built from 12 residues. The V gene's germline CDR1 is SGHKS and CDR2 YYEKEE (reference sequence). V lost 3 bases, J lost 7 bases, and 10 bases lay in between. CDR3 nucleotides: TGTGCCAGCAGCTGGACTGAGAATGAAGCTTTCTTT. Its translation: CASSWTENEAFF.

The gene calls are TRBV18 and TRBJ1-2; D is unresolved. This CDR3 region has 14 residues. Per the germline V gene, CDR1 is KGHSH and CDR2 is LQKENI. The germline V and J ends were trimmed by 0 bases and 2 bases, with 7 bases remaining between them. CDR3 in amino acids: CASSPPLLNYGYTF. CDR3 DNA: TGTGCCAGCTCACCACCCCTCTTGAACTATGGCTACACCTTC.